This record covers a single TCR beta chain. This clone appeared a few times. The antigen it binds to is not known. Within one base of it there is no much larger clone, and no base qualities were kept. CDR3 length: 14 amino acids, cysteine to phenylalanine. Kept here is only the CDR3 DNA, which spans 42 bases and is read in frame from base 1. At the junction V is shortened by 0 bases and J by 0 bases, with 6 bases in between. The germline V gene yields LGHNA for CDR1 and YNFKEQ for CDR2. TCRbeta CDR3 regions were amplified from genomic DNA using the immunoSEQ Assay, a bias-controlled multiplex PCR. Processing in the source paper ran as follows. Within the assay, amplification of reference gene primers was used to estimate how many nucleated cells each sample contained. Sequence reads were collapsed and filtered to measure the absolute abundance of every unique TCRbeta CDR3 rearrangement. Productive Simpson clonality was computed per sample as the square root of Simpson's diversity index over productive rearrangements. Imported from immuneACCESS, the table was reduced by TCRdb to in-frame sequences with V and J called. These copies leave out some clones; in studies compared against another copy, an unresolved V gene accounts for under half, and the cause of the remainder is not known. D and trimming were read from the DNA, whereas the V and J calls and clone size are those reported in that table. The sample contains about 300,000 clones, about 85% of them found a single time. About an eighth of the sample lies in the top ten.

These data belong to a study of blood T cell repertoires in COVID-19 (dated by TCRdb to the early 2020s). At the level of the whole study: The collaborator samples originated in the United States, Italy and Spain and spanned the acute and convalescent phases of COVID-19. The material from the prospective study consisted of cDNA or gDNA derived from T cells, B-cell-depleted T cells, or PBMCs. The dataset comprised deeply sampled blood TCRbeta repertoires from subjects exposed to, actively infected with, or recovered from COVID-19. The repertoires were made available in a free public database intended to serve as a resource for research on the immune response to SARS-CoV-2. The samples were drawn from two sources: the first 160 participants of the ongoing ImmuneRACE study, and fewer than 1,500 subjects contributed by 6 global collaborators. Nearly every sample came with metadata listing a de-identified subject ID, COVID-19 status, age in years and sex. HLA class I and class II types, where available, came from metadata supplied by the sample provider rather than from assay-based typing.

Each collaborating institution followed its own protocols to collect whole blood in K2EDTA tubes. Collaborator samples were shipped for TCRbeta analysis as frozen whole blood, isolated PBMCs, or DNA extracted from either sample type. Results the study describes overall, beyond this receptor: How much clinical and demographic metadata was included differed by source and by participant, and the metadata was provided uncurated.

The rearranged chain carries TRBV4-2 and TRBJ2-7; there is no confident call for the D gene. The TCR was taken from a human donor in a cohort sampled during active COVID-19. The sequenced sample was peripheral blood. The bases are TGTGCCAGCAGCCAAGATGTGAGCTCCTACGAGCAGTACTTC. Translated, it reads CASSQDVSSYEQYF.